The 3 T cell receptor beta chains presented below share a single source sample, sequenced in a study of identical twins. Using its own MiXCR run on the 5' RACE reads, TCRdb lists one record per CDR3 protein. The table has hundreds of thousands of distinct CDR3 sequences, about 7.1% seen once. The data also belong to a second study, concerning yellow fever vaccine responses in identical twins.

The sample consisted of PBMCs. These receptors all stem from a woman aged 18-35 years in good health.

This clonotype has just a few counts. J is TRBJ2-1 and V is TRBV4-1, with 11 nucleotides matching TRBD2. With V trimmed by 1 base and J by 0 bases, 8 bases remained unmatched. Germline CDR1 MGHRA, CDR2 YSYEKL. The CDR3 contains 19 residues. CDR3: CASSQVDASGGSSYNEQFF. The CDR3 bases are TGCGCCAGCAGCCAAGTAGATGCTAGCGGGGGGAGCTCCTACAATGAGCAGTTCTTC.

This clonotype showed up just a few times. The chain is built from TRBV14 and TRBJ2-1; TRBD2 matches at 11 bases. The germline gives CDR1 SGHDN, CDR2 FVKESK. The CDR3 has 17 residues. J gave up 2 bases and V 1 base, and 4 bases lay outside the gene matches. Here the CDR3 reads CASSQGYSGRAYNEQFF. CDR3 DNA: TGTGCCAGCAGCCAAGGATATAGCGGGAGGGCCTACAATGAGCAGTTCTTC.

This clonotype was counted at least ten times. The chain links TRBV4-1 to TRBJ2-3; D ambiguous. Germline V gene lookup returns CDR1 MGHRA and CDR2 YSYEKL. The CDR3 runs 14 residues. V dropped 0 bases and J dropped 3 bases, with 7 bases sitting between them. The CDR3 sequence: CASSQESGTDTQYF. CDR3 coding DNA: TGCGCCAGCAGCCAAGAATCTGGAACAGATACGCAGTATTTT.